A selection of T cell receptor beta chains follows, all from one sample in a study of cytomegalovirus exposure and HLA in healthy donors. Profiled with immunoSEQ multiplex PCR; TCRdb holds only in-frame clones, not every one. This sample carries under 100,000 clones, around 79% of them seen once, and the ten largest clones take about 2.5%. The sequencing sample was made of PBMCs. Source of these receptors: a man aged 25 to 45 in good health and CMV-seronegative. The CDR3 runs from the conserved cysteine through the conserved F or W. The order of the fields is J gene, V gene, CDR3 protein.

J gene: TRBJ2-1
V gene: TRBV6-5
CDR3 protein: CASSGYRGGYNEQFF

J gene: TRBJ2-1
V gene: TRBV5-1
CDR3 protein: CASSSSLANNEQFF

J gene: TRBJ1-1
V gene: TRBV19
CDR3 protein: CASSIWGDTEAFF

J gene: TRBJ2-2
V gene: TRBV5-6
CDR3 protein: CASSLGIAGRTGELFF

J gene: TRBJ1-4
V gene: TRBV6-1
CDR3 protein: CASSRSGVWEKLFF

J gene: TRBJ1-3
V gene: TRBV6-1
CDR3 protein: CASSFGQSSGNTIYF

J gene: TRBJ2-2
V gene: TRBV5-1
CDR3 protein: CASSVGQGGTGELFF

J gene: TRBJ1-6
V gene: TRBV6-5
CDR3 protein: CASGWTTSNSPLHF

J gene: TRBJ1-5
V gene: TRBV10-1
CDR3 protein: CASSEVRESYLVVVGGPQHF

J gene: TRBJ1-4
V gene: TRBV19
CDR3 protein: CASSRGTNEKLFF

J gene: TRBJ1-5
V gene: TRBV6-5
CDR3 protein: CASRSGNQPQHF

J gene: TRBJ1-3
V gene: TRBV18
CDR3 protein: CASSSQAGNTIYF

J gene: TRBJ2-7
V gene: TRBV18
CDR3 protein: CASSSRGLTDEQYF